The clone carrying this T cell receptor (beta chain) came up many times. What it binds is not known. The data derive from a study of T cell repertoires in cytomegalovirus infection. Study context: CMV infection and matching HLA type were both indicated by public TCR beta signatures.

Study observations and caveats: Summed frequency of public TCR beta families distinguished CMV carriers with the relevant HLA.

One entry per CDR3 protein results from TCRdb running MiXCR on the reads. The data hold some 270,000 distinct CDR3 sequences, with over 15% observed a single time. The CDR3 runs to 18 residues. The V gene's germline CDR1 is MNHEY and CDR2 SMNVEV (reference sequence). Trimming cost V 6 bases and J 6 bases, with 24 bases left between them. Input material: CD8+ T cells from PBMCs. This receptor was obtained from a human donor in good health (CMV status not recorded). Some clones in this sample may be carry-over from other donors' samples. The rearrangement joins TRBV27 to TRBJ1-6, with D maybe TRBD1 (5 bases). CDR3 sequence reads: CASSFGGNVPGVNSPLHF. CDR3 nucleotides: TGTGCCAGCAGCTTCGGAGGGAACGTGCCGGGGGTTAATTCACCCCTCCACTTT.